This is a list of T cell receptor beta chains from one sample in a study of long-term antiretroviral therapy in people with HIV. Measured with immunoSEQ multiplex PCR; TCRdb has only the in-frame clones, and not every one. Among 20,000 or so clones listed, 81% were seen once. The source material was unsorted PBMCs, sampled 0.1 years before starting antiretroviral therapy. The receptor source for this set is a man aged 40-55 years with HIV. Each CDR3 is given with its conserved first and last residue. A D gene is named only where the DNA matches it firmly. Some rows mark clone size as missing; the rest say once, few, many or name a class of expanded clone.

v_call	cdr3_length	clone_size	d_call	j_call	cdr3_nt	cdr3_aa
TRBV5-1	13	once	TRBD2	TRBJ2-1	TGCGCCAGCCGCGGACTAGCAGACAATGAGCAGTTCTTC	CASRGLADNEQFF
TRBV6-5	13	.	.	TRBJ2-3	TGTGCCAGCAGTATCACCCTCAGGCATACGCAGTATTTT	CASSITLRHTQYF
TRBV21-1	16	.	.	TRBJ2-2	TGTGCCAGCAGCCCCATCGGGACTAGCAACACCGGGGAGCTGTTTTTT	CASSPIGTSNTGELFF
TRBV19	11	.	.	TRBJ1-1	TGTGCCAGTAGTAGAGACAGAGAAGCTTTCTTT	CASSRDREAFF
TRBV10-1	15	.	TRBD2	TRBJ2-3	TGCGCCAGCAGGCGGACTAGCGGGAGGGCCCCTACGCAGTATTTT	CASRRTSGRAPTQYF
TRBV29-1	15	.	.	TRBJ1-1	TGCAGCGTCCTACAGGTATCAACTATGAACACTGAAGCTTTCTTT	CSVLQVSTMNTEAFF
TRBV18	15	.	.	TRBJ2-2	TGTGCCAGCTCACCCCGGACAGCGAACACCGGGGAGCTGTTTTTT	CASSPRTANTGELFF
TRBV7-3	16	.	TRBD2	TRBJ2-3	TGTGCCAGCAGCTTAGGGACTAGCGGGGCCACAGATACGCAGTATTTT	CASSLGTSGATDTQYF
TRBV6-5	14	.	.	TRBJ1-1	TGTGCCAGCAGATACCCAGGGGCGAACACTGAAGCTTTCTTT	CASRYPGANTEAFF
TRBV5-1	16	.	TRBD1	TRBJ1-1	TGCGCCAGCAGCACCAACCCAACAGGGGCAGGAACTGAAGCTTTCTTT	CASSTNPTGAGTEAFF
TRBV5-4	13	.	TRBD1	TRBJ2-5	TGTGCCAGCAGCGAGACAGGGGTAGAGACCCAGTACTTC	CASSETGVETQYF
TRBV5-4	14	few	.	TRBJ1-2	TGTGCCAGCAGCTTGCTCTTAGGGAGCTATGGCTACACCTTC	CASSLLLGSYGYTF
TRBV19	14	.	TRBD2	TRBJ2-5	TGTGCCAGTAGCATAGCGGGGTACCAAGAGACCCAGTACTTC	CASSIAGYQETQYF
TRBV6-5	14	.	.	TRBJ2-7	TGTGCCAGCAGTTACGACTCAGGGTTTCTCGAGCAGTACTTC	CASSYDSGFLEQYF
TRBV4-1	17	.	TRBD1	TRBJ2-7	TGCGCCAGCAGCCAAGACCCATTACAGGGGGCCCGTGTCGAGCAGTACTTC	CASSQDPLQGARVEQYF
TRBV11-2	15	.	.	TRBJ2-5	TGTGCCAGCAGCTTAGTGGTAGGGGTACAAGAGACCCAGTACTTC	CASSLVVGVQETQYF
TRBV4-1	14	.	TRBD1	TRBJ1-1	TGCGCCAGCAGCCTTCAAGGACAGGAAACTGAAGCTTTCTTT	CASSLQGQETEAFF
TRBV2	14	few	TRBD1	TRBJ1-1	TGTGCCAGGGAAAAAGGACAGGCGAGCACTGAAGCTTTCTTT	CAREKGQASTEAFF
TRBV9	14	once	.	TRBJ2-7	TGTGCCAGCAGCGTGGGGGATCGGAACTACGAGCAGTACTTC	CASSVGDRNYEQYF
TRBV30	16	.	TRBD2	TRBJ2-7	TGTGCCTGGAGTAGGAAAACGGGGCTAGCGGGAGTCGAGCAGTACTTC	CAWSRKTGLAGVEQYF
TRBV11-2	13	.	TRBD1	TRBJ2-7	TGTGCCAGCGGCGGGACAGGGGAAATCGAGCAGTACTTC	CASGGTGEIEQYF
TRBV5-4	13	.	.	TRBJ2-7	TGTGCCAGCAGCTTAGAGATAGAGGACGAGCAGTACTTC	CASSLEIEDEQYF
TRBV18	14	.	.	TRBJ2-2	TGTGCCAGCTCACAGAGGGGAGAGTCCGGGGAGCTGTTTTTT	CASSQRGESGELFF
TRBV6-5	12	.	.	TRBJ2-1	TGTGCCAGCGCCGCCCGACGGGATGAGCAGTTCTTC	CASAARRDEQFF
TRBV2	16	.	.	TRBJ2-7	TGTGCCAGCAGTGCGAAAGGAAACGACCCCTATTACGAGCAGTACTTC	CASSAKGNDPYYEQYF
TRBV7-9	15	.	.	TRBJ2-7	TGTGCCAGCAGCTCACGCGGGGAAGGGGTGAACGAGCAGTACTTC	CASSSRGEGVNEQYF